The clone carrying this T cell receptor (beta chain) was detected a few times. The target antigen is unknown. This sample is part of a study of vaccination and CD4 T cells after COVID-19. This sample's treatment: roughly nine-day PBMC culture with coronavirus spike peptide pools or control peptides (ViraFEST assay). Sequencing of the DNA from cultured CD4+ T cells was carried out with the Oncomine TCR Beta short-read assay. In TCRdb, the PCR reads were re-called with MiXCR into one record per CDR3 protein. The data contain about 14,000 distinct CDR3 sequences, about 67% of them seen just once; the ten biggest clones take up about 7.8%. Trimming took off 1 base at V and 6 bases at J, with 16 bases between the two ends. Per the germline V gene, CDR1 is SEHNR and CDR2 is FQNEAQ (reference sequence). The length of the CDR3 is 16 residues.

The sample taken for sequencing was CD4+ T cells from blood, cultured in vitro. The chain couples TRBV7-9 to TRBJ1-5; no clear D. The receptor's source is a human donor who had recovered from COVID-19. CDR3 residues: CASSLGSGVSPQPQHF. In DNA form, the CDR3 reads TGTGCCAGCAGCTTAGGGTCAGGCGTGTCCCCTCAGCCCCAGCATTTT.